This is a list of T cell receptor beta chains from one sample in a study of cytomegalovirus exposure and HLA in healthy donors. Method: immunoSEQ multiplex PCR; TCRdb's copy keeps in-frame clones and lacks some. Of under 70,000 clones listed, 68% are singletons. Sample: PBMCs. Receptors originate from a woman aged 25 to 39 in good health and CMV-seronegative. Each CDR3 is given with its conserved first and last residue. Fields, in order: clone size, V gene, D gene, J gene, CDR3 DNA, CDR3 protein. A D gene is named only where the DNA matches it firmly. A clone size is listed for some rows: how often the clone was seen (once, few, many), or a class if it is expanded.

abundance: NA
v_gene: TRBV5-1
d_gene: NA
j_gene: TRBJ2-5
CDR3nt: TGCGCCAGCAGCGAAGGAGGGCGGGTGTACCAAGAGACCCAGTACTTC
CDR3aa: CASSEGGRVYQETQYF

abundance: NA
v_gene: TRBV7-2
d_gene: NA
j_gene: TRBJ2-2
CDR3nt: TGTGCCAGCAGCCCCTGGAGCCAGAACACCGGGGAGCTGTTTTTT
CDR3aa: CASSPWSQNTGELFF

abundance: NA
v_gene: TRBV28
d_gene: NA
j_gene: TRBJ1-3
CDR3nt: TGTGCCAGCAATACAGGTGGAAACACCATATATTTT
CDR3aa: CASNTGGNTIYF

abundance: NA
v_gene: TRBV6-1
d_gene: NA
j_gene: TRBJ1-5
CDR3nt: TGTGCCAGCAGGATACTCAGGGATCAGCCCCAGCATTTT
CDR3aa: CASRILRDQPQHF

abundance: NA
v_gene: TRBV7-6
d_gene: TRBD1
j_gene: TRBJ1-3
CDR3nt: TGTGCCAGCAGCTTATCAGGGGGCTCTGGAAACACCATATATTTT
CDR3aa: CASSLSGGSGNTIYF

abundance: NA
v_gene: TRBV14
d_gene: NA
j_gene: TRBJ1-1
CDR3nt: TGTGCCAGCAGCCAAGATCTGAGCGTGCCTGAAGCTTTCTTT
CDR3aa: CASSQDLSVPEAFF

abundance: NA
v_gene: TRBV7-3
d_gene: NA
j_gene: TRBJ2-7
CDR3nt: TGTGCCAGCAGCCCCGGAGCTCCTTACGAGCAGTACTTC
CDR3aa: CASSPGAPYEQYF

abundance: NA
v_gene: TRBV7-8
d_gene: TRBD2
j_gene: TRBJ2-5
CDR3nt: TGTGCCAGCAGCTTAATTGGTCGGGTCACGGGGGGTAGGGAGACCCAGTACTTC
CDR3aa: CASSLIGRVTGGRETQYF

abundance: NA
v_gene: TRBV5-6
d_gene: NA
j_gene: TRBJ2-7
CDR3nt: TGTGCCAGCAGCCTAGGGGTTAGCTCCTACGAGCAGTACTTC
CDR3aa: CASSLGVSSYEQYF

abundance: few
v_gene: TRBV6-1
d_gene: NA
j_gene: TRBJ1-4
CDR3nt: TGTGCCAGCAGTGAATGGCCAAGAGAAAAACTGTTTTTT
CDR3aa: CASSEWPREKLFF

abundance: NA
v_gene: TRBV5-6
d_gene: NA
j_gene: TRBJ2-7
CDR3nt: TGTGCCAGCAGCTTACAGGCGTTCTCCTACGAGCAGTACTTC
CDR3aa: CASSLQAFSYEQYF

abundance: NA
v_gene: TRBV7-3
d_gene: NA
j_gene: TRBJ2-3
CDR3nt: TGTGCCAGCAGCCTTGATACCTGGGGGCGAGGCGGCACAGATACGCAGTATTTT
CDR3aa: CASSLDTWGRGGTDTQYF

abundance: few
v_gene: TRBV9
d_gene: TRBD1
j_gene: TRBJ1-4
CDR3nt: TGTGCCAGCAGCAAGGGACAGGGGAATGAAAAACTGTTTTTT
CDR3aa: CASSKGQGNEKLFF

abundance: once
v_gene: TRBV5-4
d_gene: TRBD2
j_gene: TRBJ2-3
CDR3nt: TGTGCCAGCAGCTTGGAAGGAGGCCGGGGGGGCGCTACGCAGTATTTT
CDR3aa: CASSLEGGRGGATQYF

abundance: NA
v_gene: TRBV5-1
d_gene: TRBD1
j_gene: TRBJ1-1
CDR3nt: TGCGCCAGCAGCTTGGGGACAGGGTCCACTGAAGCTTTCTTT
CDR3aa: CASSLGTGSTEAFF

abundance: once
v_gene: TRBV6-1
d_gene: TRBD2
j_gene: TRBJ2-1
CDR3nt: TGTGCCAGCGGTAGGACTAGCGGATCCTACAATGAGCAGTTCTTC
CDR3aa: CASGRTSGSYNEQFF

abundance: NA
v_gene: TRBV5-1
d_gene: TRBD1
j_gene: TRBJ2-7
CDR3nt: TGCGCCAGCAGCCGGACCGGGACAGGGAACTACGAGCAGTACTTC
CDR3aa: CASSRTGTGNYEQYF

abundance: NA
v_gene: TRBV6-6
d_gene: NA
j_gene: TRBJ1-5
CDR3nt: TGTGCCAGCAGTTACACCAGGGGACAGCCCCAGCATTTT
CDR3aa: CASSYTRGQPQHF

abundance: once
v_gene: TRBV27
d_gene: TRBD1
j_gene: TRBJ1-5
CDR3nt: TGTGCCAGCAGTTCGCTCGGGACAGCTATAGGCAATCAGCCCCAGCATTTT
CDR3aa: CASSSLGTAIGNQPQHF

abundance: NA
v_gene: TRBV9
d_gene: NA
j_gene: TRBJ1-1
CDR3nt: TGTGCCAGCAGCATAAAGGCAGGGGAGAACACTGAAGCTTTCTTT
CDR3aa: CASSIKAGENTEAFF

abundance: NA
v_gene: TRBV7-8
d_gene: NA
j_gene: TRBJ1-5
CDR3nt: TGTGCCAGCAGCTTCAATAATCAGCCCCAGCATTTT
CDR3aa: CASSFNNQPQHF

abundance: NA
v_gene: TRBV9
d_gene: NA
j_gene: TRBJ1-1
CDR3nt: TGTGCCAGCAGCGTCACAGCCAACACTGAAGCTTTCTTT
CDR3aa: CASSVTANTEAFF

abundance: NA
v_gene: TRBV11-1
d_gene: TRBD2
j_gene: TRBJ2-3
CDR3nt: TGTGCCAGCAGCCGGGGGGTCGCAGATACGCAGTATTTT
CDR3aa: CASSRGVADTQYF

abundance: NA
v_gene: TRBV6-4
d_gene: NA
j_gene: TRBJ2-1
CDR3nt: TGTGCCAGCAGTGAAGGAGCGGCCCCCTACAATGAGCAGTTCTTC
CDR3aa: CASSEGAAPYNEQFF

abundance: NA
v_gene: TRBV7-3
d_gene: TRBD2
j_gene: TRBJ2-3
CDR3nt: TGTGCCAGCAGCCACATATTCGGGGGGGCGGATACGCAGTATTTT
CDR3aa: CASSHIFGGADTQYF

abundance: NA
v_gene: TRBV5-1
d_gene: NA
j_gene: TRBJ1-4
CDR3nt: TGCGCCAGCAGCCTCCTCGGACAGTCGGGTAGGGAAAAACTGTTTTTT
CDR3aa: CASSLLGQSGREKLFF

abundance: NA
v_gene: TRBV13
d_gene: NA
j_gene: TRBJ2-5
CDR3nt: TGTGCCAGCAGCTTAGGGACAGCCCAAGAGACCCAGTACTTC
CDR3aa: CASSLGTAQETQYF

abundance: NA
v_gene: TRBV7-2
d_gene: NA
j_gene: TRBJ1-4
CDR3nt: TGTGCCAGCAGCTTAGGCCTCAGGGAGGGGAGGGAAAAACTGTTTTTT
CDR3aa: CASSLGLREGREKLFF

abundance: NA
v_gene: TRBV2
d_gene: NA
j_gene: TRBJ1-5
CDR3nt: TGTGCCAGCAGTTTGGACAGCGGGGGCAATCAGCCCCAGCATTTT
CDR3aa: CASSLDSGGNQPQHF

abundance: few
v_gene: TRBV4-3
d_gene: TRBD2
j_gene: TRBJ2-3
CDR3nt: TGCGCCAGCAGCCAAGACTCGGTAGCGGGGGCGGGGTACACAGATACGCAGTATTTT
CDR3aa: CASSQDSVAGAGYTDTQYF

abundance: NA
v_gene: TRBV11-3
d_gene: NA
j_gene: TRBJ2-5
CDR3nt: TGTGCCAGCAGCTTAGATCCGGGTAGCGAGGAGACCCAGTACTTC
CDR3aa: CASSLDPGSEETQYF

abundance: few
v_gene: TRBV6-1
d_gene: NA
j_gene: TRBJ2-1
CDR3nt: TGTGCCAGCAGGTCACAGGGAGACAATGAGCAGTTCTTC
CDR3aa: CASRSQGDNEQFF

abundance: once
v_gene: TRBV4-3
d_gene: NA
j_gene: TRBJ2-3
CDR3nt: TGCGCCAGCAGCCAAGATATCACAGATACGCAGTATTTT
CDR3aa: CASSQDITDTQYF

abundance: NA
v_gene: TRBV14
d_gene: NA
j_gene: TRBJ2-1
CDR3nt: TGTGCCAGCAGCCACGGGATAGCTTTTTCCCCCTCCCATGAGCAGTTCTTC
CDR3aa: CASSHGIAFSPSHEQFF

abundance: once
v_gene: TRBV11-2
d_gene: TRBD2
j_gene: TRBJ2-3
CDR3nt: TGTGCCAGCAGCTTAGCTAGCGGGGGGCCAGATACGCAGTATTTT
CDR3aa: CASSLASGGPDTQYF

abundance: few
v_gene: TRBV6-5
d_gene: NA
j_gene: TRBJ2-6
CDR3nt: TGTGCCAGCAGTTCAAACAGGGCTGGGGCCAACGTCCTGACTTTC
CDR3aa: CASSSNRAGANVLTF

abundance: NA
v_gene: TRBV6-5
d_gene: NA
j_gene: TRBJ1-5
CDR3nt: TGTGCCAGCAGTTACTCGAAAGGGAGCGATCAGCCCCAGCATTTT
CDR3aa: CASSYSKGSDQPQHF

abundance: NA
v_gene: TRBV7-3
d_gene: NA
j_gene: TRBJ2-2
CDR3nt: TGTGCCAGCAGCCCTTCGGGAGGGGGCAACACCGGGGAGCTGTTTTTT
CDR3aa: CASSPSGGGNTGELFF

abundance: few
v_gene: TRBV6-1
d_gene: NA
j_gene: TRBJ1-2
CDR3nt: TGTGCCAGCAGTGAAGCGGCGGGGGTCTACTATGGCTACACCTTC
CDR3aa: CASSEAAGVYYGYTF

abundance: few
v_gene: TRBV5-6
d_gene: TRBD2
j_gene: TRBJ2-3
CDR3nt: TGTGCCAGCGTCGGGACTACTAGCACAGATACGCAGTATTTT
CDR3aa: CASVGTTSTDTQYF

abundance: few
v_gene: TRBV30
d_gene: TRBD1
j_gene: TRBJ1-5
CDR3nt: TGTGCCTGGAGTGTGGGGACAGTCAATCAGCCCCAGCATTTT
CDR3aa: CAWSVGTVNQPQHF

abundance: few
v_gene: TRBV28
d_gene: TRBD1
j_gene: TRBJ1-5
CDR3nt: TGTGCCAGCAGTTTCTTGGGACAGAATCAGCCCCAGCATTTT
CDR3aa: CASSFLGQNQPQHF

abundance: few
v_gene: TRBV6-5
d_gene: NA
j_gene: TRBJ1-1
CDR3nt: TGTGCCAGCACCCCCGGGAGGATGAACACTGAAGCTTTCTTT
CDR3aa: CASTPGRMNTEAFF

abundance: many
v_gene: TRBV19
d_gene: NA
j_gene: TRBJ1-1
CDR3nt: TGTGCCAGTAGTGAACAGGGCCCGATTGGAGCTTTCTTT
CDR3aa: CASSEQGPIGAFF

abundance: few
v_gene: TRBV11-1
d_gene: NA
j_gene: TRBJ1-6
CDR3nt: TGTGCCAGCAGCTTAGGGCGACAGGATAATTCACCCCTCCACTTT
CDR3aa: CASSLGRQDNSPLHF

abundance: NA
v_gene: TRBV6-5
d_gene: TRBD1
j_gene: TRBJ2-1
CDR3nt: TGTGCCAGCAAGGGTTACAGGGGTTACAATGAGCAGTTCTTC
CDR3aa: CASKGYRGYNEQFF

abundance: NA
v_gene: TRBV5-1
d_gene: TRBD1
j_gene: TRBJ1-2
CDR3nt: TGCGCCAGCAGCTTGGCCCCCAGGGGGTATGGCTACACCTTC
CDR3aa: CASSLAPRGYGYTF

abundance: NA
v_gene: TRBV10-2
d_gene: TRBD2
j_gene: TRBJ2-1
CDR3nt: TGCGCCAGCAGTCGGACTAGTTCCAACAATGAGCAGTTCTTC
CDR3aa: CASSRTSSNNEQFF

abundance: NA
v_gene: TRBV6-6
d_gene: NA
j_gene: TRBJ2-2
CDR3nt: TGTGCCAGCAGGCCGGGACAGAACACCGGGGAGCTGTTTTTT
CDR3aa: CASRPGQNTGELFF

abundance: NA
v_gene: TRBV7-3
d_gene: TRBD2
j_gene: TRBJ2-1
CDR3nt: TGTGCCAGCAGCCCCCTGGGACTAGCGTCTTACAATGAGCAGTTCTTC
CDR3aa: CASSPLGLASYNEQFF

abundance: few
v_gene: TRBV19
d_gene: TRBD2
j_gene: TRBJ2-1
CDR3nt: TGTGCCAGTAGTATCCCCAGCGGGGAGGGTAATGAGCAGTTCTTC
CDR3aa: CASSIPSGEGNEQFF

abundance: NA
v_gene: TRBV7-2
d_gene: TRBD1
j_gene: TRBJ2-2
CDR3nt: TGTGCCAGCAGACAGGGGTTCGCCGGGGAGCTGTTTTTT
CDR3aa: CASRQGFAGELFF

abundance: NA
v_gene: TRBV6-1
d_gene: TRBD1
j_gene: TRBJ2-2
CDR3nt: TGTGCCAGCACTACCGGGACAGGGGGCCCCGGGGAGCTGTTTTTT
CDR3aa: CASTTGTGGPGELFF

abundance: NA
v_gene: TRBV5-6
d_gene: NA
j_gene: TRBJ1-2
CDR3nt: TGTGCCAGCCTCGGCAGGGACTATGGCTACACCTTC
CDR3aa: CASLGRDYGYTF

abundance: NA
v_gene: TRBV7-9
d_gene: NA
j_gene: TRBJ2-2
CDR3nt: TGTGCCAGCAGCTTAGGCAGGGGGGTATCGAACACCGGGGAGCTGTTTTTT
CDR3aa: CASSLGRGVSNTGELFF

abundance: NA
v_gene: TRBV19
d_gene: TRBD1
j_gene: TRBJ1-1
CDR3nt: TGTGCCAGCAGTAAGAGGGCGACCGGGACAGGGAGGGGTAACACTGAAGCTTTCTTT
CDR3aa: CASSKRATGTGRGNTEAFF

abundance: once
v_gene: TRBV28
d_gene: TRBD1
j_gene: TRBJ1-2
CDR3nt: TGTGCCAGCAGTCTAGGGGGGACAGGGGAGGAGTATGGCTACACCTTC
CDR3aa: CASSLGGTGEEYGYTF

abundance: NA
v_gene: TRBV7-2
d_gene: NA
j_gene: TRBJ2-3
CDR3nt: TGTGCCAGCAAGGAGACCACAGATACGCAGTATTTT
CDR3aa: CASKETTDTQYF

abundance: NA
v_gene: TRBV10-3
d_gene: TRBD2
j_gene: TRBJ2-5
CDR3nt: TGTGCCAGCAGTGAACTAGCGGGGGGGCAAGAGACCCAGTACTTC
CDR3aa: CASSELAGGQETQYF

abundance: NA
v_gene: TRBV5-6
d_gene: NA
j_gene: TRBJ2-7
CDR3nt: TGTGCCAGCAGCTTGATAGACTCCTACGAGCAGTACTTC
CDR3aa: CASSLIDSYEQYF